This T cell receptor (beta chain) was profiled in a study of read filtering for tumor transcriptome and immune sequencing. Study-wide context: Revised staging placed eight or nine patients in R-ISS I, about 15 in II, more than five in III. RNA-seq yielded only roughly 75 to 1273 TCR reads, IR-seq about 4.05 to 10.27 million.

Molecular barcoded adaptors covering alpha/delta and beta/gamma chains were used on approximately 400 ng RNA. Using its own MiXCR run on the reads, TCRdb lists one record per CDR3 protein. The sample shows 75,000 to 95,000 distinct CDR3 sequences, about 22% of them seen only once. This clonotype was observed a handful of times. This TCR was sampled from a donor at least 40 years old with multiple myeloma. Sequences were obtained from a population of CD138-negative cells sorted from bone marrow.

Here the CDR3 DNA reads TGCAGTGCTAGAGAGGCTGGGGAGGGGAATGAAAAACTGTTTTTT. Its translation is CSAREAGEGNEKLFF. The chain has TRBV20-1 and TRBJ1-4; the D gene is possibly TRBD1 (5 bases). The V and J ends lost 0 bases and 5 bases respectively, with 13 bases between them. Germline CDR1 is DFQATT and CDR2 is SNEGSKA (reference sequence). CDR3 size: 15 residues.